The TCR beta chain described here comes from a study of T cells after posttransplantation cyclophosphamide. The study, taken as a whole, reports: TRB clonality was highly associated with recipient CMV seropositivity and reactivation.

Of note for this clone: What it binds is unknown.

Germline V gene data show CDR1 as SNHLY and CDR2 as FYNNEI. Between the trimmed V and J ends, which lost 6 bases and 5 bases, there was a span of 15 bases. This CDR3 comprises 14 residues. Busulfan-fludarabine conditioning, marrow transplant, and cyclophosphamide on days +3 and +4 were administered. The data were produced by immunoSEQ multiplex PCR, yet TCRdb's version contains in-frame clones alone and is incomplete. The sample consists of roughly 20,000 clones, 70% to 85% of them appearing once. The receptor comes from a male patient aged 30 to 40 who received an allogeneic stem cell transplant from a related donor, was CMV-positive, and had acute GVHD only. Some T cells may have originated in the graft donor. The source material was PBMCs, sampled after an allogeneic stem cell transplant with post-transplant cyclophosphamide. The chain carries TRBV2 and TRBJ2-3; possible D gene TRBD1, 8 bases. CDR3 bases: TGTGCCAGCAGCCCCACAGGGGGGGGAGATACGCAGTATTTT. Protein sequence: CASSPTGGGDTQYF.